This T cell receptor beta chain was identified in a study of cytomegalovirus exposure and HLA in healthy donors. There are a few counts of this clone. The PCR contained 60 Vbeta and 13 Jbeta primers. Method: immunoSEQ multiplex PCR; TCRdb's copy keeps in-frame clones and lacks some. The profile covers a few hundred thousand clones, with 80% to 90% appearing a single time and around 3% taken by the ten largest. Germline assignment: CDR1 SGHRS and CDR2 YFSETQ. V was pared by 4 bases and J by 6 bases, with 10 bases of the junction left unmatched. The CDR3 runs 16 residues. Sequenced sample: PBMCs. V usage is TRBV5-1 and J usage is TRBJ2-1; the match to TRBD2 covers 10 bases. This TCR was sampled from a man in his thirties or forties in good health and CMV-seronegative. This CDR3 is CASSVTSGPMVNEQFF. DNA for the CDR3: TGCGCCAGCAGCGTGACTAGCGGGCCTATGGTCAATGAGCAGTTCTTC.